This TCR beta chain was profiled in a study of blood T cells in healthy people across ages. Overall study results and limits: Older age coincided with a roughly linear decline in TCR beta diversity per million T cells.

V lost 3 bases, J lost 0 bases, and 9 bases stayed unmatched. The V gene's germline CDR1 is SEHNR and CDR2 FQNEAQ (reference sequence). This CDR3 region has 17 residues. Together with a sample-barcoded 5' primer, a J-beta primer mix was included in a second PCR lasting 7 to 11 cycles. One entry per CDR3 protein, called by TCRdb with MiXCR from the 5' RACE reads. This table holds 650,000 or so distinct CDR3 sequences, over 40% found once. A note on this clonotype: No antigen is known for it.

The receptor comes from a woman aged 80 or over in good health. Material for sequencing was blood. This sequence joins TRBV7-9 and TRBJ2-3; 7 positions match TRBD2. CDR3 bases: TGTGCCAGCAGCTTCGTGGGAGGGACGGATAGCACAGATACGCAGTATTTT. This sequence encodes CASSFVGGTDSTDTQYF.